Listed below are T cell receptor beta chains from one sample, sequenced in a study of cytomegalovirus exposure and HLA in healthy donors. Only in-frame clones appear in the TCRdb table, and some are missing; sequencing was by immunoSEQ multiplex PCR. There are 70,000 or so clones in the sample; over 75% occur only once, and 9% to 14% lies in the top ten. Sequenced input: PBMCs. All receptors derive from a woman under 40 in good health and CMV-seropositive. Each CDR3 is given with its conserved first and last residue. The D gene is left open where the match is weak. Only part of the rows carry a size: once, few, many, or a class if the clone is expanded.

TRBV7-8	TRBJ2-7	TRBD2	-	CASSLGGLAAPSYEQYF	TGTGCCAGCAGCTTAGGGGGACTAGCCGCGCCCTCCTACGAGCAGTACTTC
TRBV4-2	TRBJ1-4	-	once	CASTVVGAGNEKLFF	TGTGCCAGCACGGTCGTTGGGGCAGGGAATGAAAAACTGTTTTTT
TRBV7-6	TRBJ2-2	TRBD2	-	CASSLIRGANTGELFF	TGTGCCAGCAGCTTAATTCGGGGGGCGAACACCGGGGAGCTGTTTTTT
TRBV5-5	TRBJ1-3	TRBD1	-	CASSLSGGAGNTIYF	TGTGCCAGCAGCTTGTCAGGGGGCGCTGGAAACACCATATATTTT
TRBV11-2	TRBJ2-3	-	-	CASSYRPLGLRPDTQYF	TGTGCCAGCAGCTACCGCCCCCTGGGGCTACGACCAGATACGCAGTATTTT
TRBV6-1	TRBJ1-1	-	-	CASSTQTATLVAFF	TGTGCCAGCAGCACTCAAACAGCTACCCTTGTAGCTTTCTTT
TRBV27	TRBJ2-2	-	-	CASSLFAGLNTGELFF	TGTGCCAGCAGTTTATTTGCGGGCCTGAACACCGGGGAGCTGTTTTTT
TRBV5-6	TRBJ2-3	-	-	CASSLGPERMGDTQYF	TGTGCCAGCAGCTTAGGTCCAGAGCGGATGGGGGATACGCAGTATTTT
TRBV7-9	TRBJ1-1	TRBD1	-	CASSPKLRGGTVTEAFF	TGTGCCAGCAGCCCTAAACTCCGAGGGGGCACGGTCACTGAAGCTTTCTTT
TRBV28	TRBJ1-5	-	-	CASSLLRGRGNQPQHF	TGTGCCAGCAGTTTATTAAGGGGCCGGGGCAATCAGCCCCAGCATTTT
TRBV7-9	TRBJ2-5	TRBD2	once	CASSTTSGSQETQYF	TGTGCCAGCAGCACGACTAGCGGGAGCCAAGAGACCCAGTACTTC
TRBV11-2	TRBJ2-1	TRBD2	-	CASSPWAGVMDEQFF	TGTGCCAGCAGCCCCTGGGCGGGAGTAATGGATGAGCAGTTCTTC
TRBV6-5	TRBJ2-7	TRBD2	-	CASSLEYGGSSYEQYF	TGTGCCAGCAGTTTAGAGTACGGGGGGAGCTCCTACGAGCAGTACTTC
TRBV6-1	TRBJ1-5	-	-	CASSYNRDEDQPQHF	TGTGCCAGCAGCTACAACAGGGACGAAGATCAGCCCCAGCATTTT
TRBV7-9	TRBJ1-2	-	once	CASSLPNWGDNYGYTF	TGTGCCAGCAGCTTACCCAATTGGGGGGATAACTATGGCTACACCTTC
TRBV30	TRBJ1-1	-	-	CAWSVLLNTEAFF	TGTGCCTGGTCGGTCCTATTGAACACTGAAGCTTTCTTT
TRBV7-6	TRBJ2-2	TRBD2	-	CASSLAKQREVRTGELFF	TGTGCCAGCAGCTTAGCGAAGCAGCGGGAGGTTCGGACCGGGGAGCTGTTTTTT
TRBV5-1	TRBJ2-7	TRBD2	few	CASSLAKLGAGVVDEQYF	TGCGCCAGCAGCTTGGCCAAACTAGGAGCGGGAGTGGTAGACGAGCAGTACTTC
TRBV5-1	TRBJ2-5	TRBD2	-	CASSWPGRVETQYF	TGCGCCAGCAGCTGGCCTGGGAGGGTCGAGACCCAGTACTTC
TRBV5-8	TRBJ2-7	-	-	CASAAAPSYEQYF	TGTGCCAGCGCAGCGGCGCCCTCCTACGAGCAGTACTTC
TRBV2	TRBJ2-7	-	-	CAGSGTGREQYF	TGTGCCGGCAGTGGTACAGGGCGCGAGCAGTACTTC
TRBV27	TRBJ1-5	-	-	CASTSAAGQPQHF	TGTGCCAGCACCTCCGCGGCAGGGCAGCCCCAGCATTTT
TRBV5-8	TRBJ1-3	-	-	CASSQTRGNTIYF	TGTGCCAGCAGCCAAACGCGCGGAAACACCATATATTTT
TRBV25-1	TRBJ2-6	TRBD2	-	CASSGGGGANVLTF	TGTGCCAGCAGTGGGGGAGGGGGGGCCAACGTCCTGACTTTC
TRBV10-2	TRBJ2-5	-	-	CASSVTGLGETQYF	TGCGCCAGCAGTGTTACGGGACTGGGAGAGACCCAGTACTTC
TRBV7-9	TRBJ2-5	TRBD2	-	CASLQRGTGQETQYF	TGTGCCAGCTTACAGCGGGGAACGGGGCAAGAGACCCAGTACTTC
TRBV7-9	TRBJ2-7	TRBD2	-	CASSHSGRHSYEQYF	TGTGCCAGCAGCCATAGCGGGAGGCACTCCTACGAGCAGTACTTC
TRBV7-9	TRBJ2-1	-	-	CASSSTGGAYNEQFF	TGTGCCAGCAGCTCTACAGGGGGGGCGTACAATGAGCAGTTCTTC
TRBV4-1	TRBJ2-7	TRBD2	-	CASSQKVAGGYEQYF	TGCGCCAGCAGCCAAAAAGTAGCGGGAGGCTACGAGCAGTACTTC
TRBV6-5	TRBJ2-1	TRBD1	-	CASKPRDRGVSEQFF	TGTGCCAGCAAACCCCGGGACAGGGGGGTCAGTGAGCAGTTCTTC
TRBV29-1	TRBJ1-2	TRBD1	-	CSVARARDRGKFYGYTF	TGCAGCGTTGCCAGAGCCCGGGACAGGGGAAAATTCTATGGCTACACCTTC
TRBV7-9	TRBJ2-1	TRBD2	-	CASSLGTRAREQFF	TGTGCCAGCAGCCTCGGGACTAGGGCAAGGGAGCAGTTCTTC
TRBV25-1	TRBJ2-3	TRBD1	-	CASSESRPGQGADTQYF	TGTGCCAGCAGTGAATCTCGGCCGGGACAGGGGGCAGATACGCAGTATTTT
TRBV4-1	TRBJ1-4	-	-	CASSQTGQVWGDNEKLFF	TGCGCCAGCAGCCAAACGGGGCAGGTATGGGGGGATAATGAAAAACTGTTTTTT
TRBV5-4	TRBJ1-1	-	-	CASSPGVGAETEAFF	TGTGCCAGCAGCCCCGGCGTGGGGGCGGAGACTGAAGCTTTCTTT
TRBV4-2	TRBJ2-1	-	-	CASSPGLHNEQFF	TGTGCCAGCAGCCCGGGACTGCACAATGAGCAGTTCTTC
TRBV25-1	TRBJ2-7	-	few	CASSDDRESYEQYF	TGTGCCAGCAGTGACGATCGGGAGTCCTACGAGCAGTACTTC
TRBV20-1	TRBJ2-7	-	-	CSAIGTYEQYF	TGCAGTGCTATCGGGACCTACGAGCAGTACTTC
TRBV4-1	TRBJ2-3	-	-	CASSQDGGGGPTDTQYF	TGCGCCAGCAGCCAAGATGGGGGCGGGGGCCCCACAGATACGCAGTATTTT
TRBV9	TRBJ2-3	TRBD1	-	CASSVATGQGVTDTQYF	TGTGCCAGCAGCGTAGCTACGGGACAGGGGGTCACAGATACGCAGTATTTT
TRBV27	TRBJ2-7	-	-	CASSLSLAGSTNEQYF	TGTGCCAGCAGTTTATCCCTAGCCGGGAGCACCAACGAGCAGTACTTC
TRBV28	TRBJ2-1	TRBD2	once	CASSSPGLGVNEQFF	TGTGCCAGCAGTTCACCGGGACTAGGAGTTAATGAGCAGTTCTTC
TRBV19	TRBJ2-7	-	-	CASSIERASYEQYF	TGTGCCAGTAGTATAGAGAGGGCCTCCTACGAGCAGTACTTC
TRBV9	TRBJ2-3	TRBD2	-	CASSSGPGGGWAQYF	TGTGCCAGCAGCTCCGGCCCGGGGGGAGGCTGGGCGCAGTATTTT
TRBV7-9	TRBJ2-1	TRBD2	-	CASSLVASGRALLGEQFF	TGTGCCAGCAGCTTAGTGGCTAGCGGGAGGGCATTATTAGGTGAGCAGTTCTTC